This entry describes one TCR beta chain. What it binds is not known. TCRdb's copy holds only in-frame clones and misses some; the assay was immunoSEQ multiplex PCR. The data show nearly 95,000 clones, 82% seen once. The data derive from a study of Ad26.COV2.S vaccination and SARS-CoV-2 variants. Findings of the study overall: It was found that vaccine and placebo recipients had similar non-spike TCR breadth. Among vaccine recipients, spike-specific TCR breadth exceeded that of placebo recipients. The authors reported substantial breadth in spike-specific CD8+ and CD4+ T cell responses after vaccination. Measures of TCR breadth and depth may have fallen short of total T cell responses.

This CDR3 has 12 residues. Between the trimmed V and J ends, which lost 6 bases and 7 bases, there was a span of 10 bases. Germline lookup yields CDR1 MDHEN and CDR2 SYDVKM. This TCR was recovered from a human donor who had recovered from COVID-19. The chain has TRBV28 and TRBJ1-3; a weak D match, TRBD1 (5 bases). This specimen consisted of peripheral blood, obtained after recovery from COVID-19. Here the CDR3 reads CASRGGMNTIYF. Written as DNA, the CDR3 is TGTGCCAGCAGGGGGGGAATGAACACCATATATTTT.